This TCR beta chain was documented in a study of blood T cell repertoires in COVID-19. The wider study: From the United States, Italy and Spain came samples of acute and convalescent COVID-19. Sources were T cells, B-cell-depleted T cells, or PBMCs; the material itself was cDNA or gDNA.

The length of the CDR3 is 14 residues. Germline V gives CDR1 MNHEY, CDR2 SMNVEV (reference sequence). The V gene lost 6 bases and the J gene lost 5 bases, with 16 bases spanning the gap. Source study methods: Cell counts per sample came from amplifying reference gene primers. Profiled with immunoSEQ multiplex PCR; TCRdb holds only in-frame clones, not every one. The V and J calls and clone size come from that table; D and trimming were worked out from the DNA. The repertoire consists of around 200,000 clones, with approximately 84% occurring once and the leading ten covering 5.5% to 7.5%. This TCR was sampled from a human donor in a cohort sampled during active COVID-19. The chain couples TRBV27 to TRBJ1-1; D is unresolved. Sample: peripheral blood. CDR3 sequence (DNA): TGTGCCAGCAGCATCATAGGTCGGGAAACTGAAGCTTTCTTT. Translated, it gives CASSIIGRETEAFF.